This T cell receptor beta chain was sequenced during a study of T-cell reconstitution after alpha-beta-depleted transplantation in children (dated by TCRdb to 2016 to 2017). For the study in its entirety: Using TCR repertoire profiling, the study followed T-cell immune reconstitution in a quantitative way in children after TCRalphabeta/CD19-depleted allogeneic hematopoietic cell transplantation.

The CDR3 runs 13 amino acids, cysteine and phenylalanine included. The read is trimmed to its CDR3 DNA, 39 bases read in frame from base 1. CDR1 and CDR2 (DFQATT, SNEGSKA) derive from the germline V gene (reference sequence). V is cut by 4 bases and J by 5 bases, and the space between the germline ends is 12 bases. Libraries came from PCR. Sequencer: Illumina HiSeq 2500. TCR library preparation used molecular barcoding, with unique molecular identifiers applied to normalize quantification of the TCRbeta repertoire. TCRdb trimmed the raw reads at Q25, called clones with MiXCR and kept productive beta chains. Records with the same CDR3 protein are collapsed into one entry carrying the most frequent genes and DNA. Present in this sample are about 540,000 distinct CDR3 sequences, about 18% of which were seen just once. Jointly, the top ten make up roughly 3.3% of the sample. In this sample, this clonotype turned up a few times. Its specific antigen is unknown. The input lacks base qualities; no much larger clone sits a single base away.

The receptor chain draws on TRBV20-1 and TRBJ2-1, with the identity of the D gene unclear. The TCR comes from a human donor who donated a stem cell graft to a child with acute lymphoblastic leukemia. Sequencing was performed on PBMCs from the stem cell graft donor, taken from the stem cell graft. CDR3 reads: CSAKEHLHNEQFF. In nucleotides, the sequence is TGCAGTGCTAAGGAACACCTTCACAATGAGCAGTTCTTC.